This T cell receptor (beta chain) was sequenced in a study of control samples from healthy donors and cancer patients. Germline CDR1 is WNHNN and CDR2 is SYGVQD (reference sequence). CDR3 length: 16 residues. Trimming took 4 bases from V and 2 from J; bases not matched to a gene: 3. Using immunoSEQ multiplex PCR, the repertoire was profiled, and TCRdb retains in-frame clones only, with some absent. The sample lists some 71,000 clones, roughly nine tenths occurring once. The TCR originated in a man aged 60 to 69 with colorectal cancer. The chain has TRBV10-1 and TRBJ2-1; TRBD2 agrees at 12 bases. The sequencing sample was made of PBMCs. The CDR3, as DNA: TGCGCCAGCAGTGTGACTAGCGGGGGAACCTACAATGAGCAGTTCTTC. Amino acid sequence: CASSVTSGGTYNEQFF.